The present entry profiles one T cell receptor beta chain with its context. Stated time point: pre-treatment sample, taken before nivolumab and TIL therapy. The CDR3 is made up of 16 amino acids. V was pared by 6 bases and J by 3 bases, with 18 bases between. Germline V lookup: CDR1 MDHEN, CDR2 SYDVKM. The entry originates in a study of TIL therapy for anti-PD-1-resistant metastatic lung cancer. Study-wide context: Half of patients were current or former smokers.

The immunoSEQ assay was v3. Each library reached about 2.1 million read pairs, or roughly 5-6.5 million at deep level. Clones were read by immunoSEQ multiplex PCR, and TCRdb kept only the in-frame ones, dropping some. The sample holds about 19,000 clones, almost 80% seen once. Sequenced material: blood, taken at baseline. The receptor comes from a person between 25 and 80 years old with non-small cell lung cancer. The rearrangement uses TRBV28 and TRBJ2-1, with a possible D match to TRBD1 (5 bases). The DNA for the CDR3 is TGTGCCAGCAGGATGCAGGGAAATAGTGGCTACAATGAGCAGTTCTTC. Amino acid sequence: CASRMQGNSGYNEQFF.